The entry below describes one TCR beta chain. What it recognizes is unknown. The data derive from a study of T cell responses to AZD1222 COVID-19 vaccine. Study-wide context: Second-dose recipients at about 4 or about 12 weeks were treated as one pooled group.

Whole-study findings and limits: Spike-spanning, vaccine-associated CD4 TCRs were dominant at 160-218 and 743-854. Rises in breadth and depth of Spike-specific TCRs came after two AZD1222 doses.

Sequencing used immunoSEQ multiplex PCR; TCRdb keeps in-frame clones, though not all of them. Among around 120,000 clones listed, approximately 86% were seen once. Germline CDR1 MNHEY, CDR2 SVGAGI. V trimming: 7 bases; J trimming: 0 bases; junction bases outside the gene matches: 3. The CDR3 runs to 15 residues. Sequenced here: peripheral blood, sampled on day 0 of AZD1222 vaccination. V is TRBV6-5 and J is TRBJ2-1; 10 bases are shared with TRBD2. This clonotype originated in an adult in good health. CDR3 sequence (DNA): TGTGCCAGCAAATCTAGCGGGAGCTCCTACAATGAGCAGTTCTTC. This gives the protein CASKSSGSSYNEQFF.